A single sample gave rise to the 21 T cell receptor beta chains below, sequenced in a study of T cell responses to AZD1222 COVID-19 vaccine (dated by TCRdb to the early 2020s). Reading the label with the study, this specimen's time point is: about 28 days (+/-7) after the second vaccine dose. Explained via the paper, the treatment or condition label denotes: meningococcal conjugate vaccine given as trial control. The library was generated by the immunoSEQ multiplex PCR assay. TCRdb's version of the immuneACCESS table is confined to in-frame rearrangements and falls short of the full clone set. An unresolved V gene accounts for under half of the shortfall where checked; the remainder is of unknown origin. This sample holds around 210,000 clones; about 94% were observed only once. The ten largest clones take up approximately 1.7% of the sample. The sample here was peripheral blood, taken 28 days after the second dose of the MenACWY control vaccine. These receptors all stem from an adult who received the MenACWY meningococcal vaccine as a control.

The rearrangement joins TRBV28 to TRBJ2-7; the D is unclear. Germline lookup yields CDR1 MDHEN and CDR2 SYDVKM. Trimming pared 5 bases from V and 0 bases from J, leaving 14 bases between. The CDR3 has 15 amino acids. The CDR3 region is CASSISTVSSYEQYF. CDR3 DNA: TGTGCCAGCAGTATAAGCACAGTATCCTCCTACGAGCAGTACTTC.

This sequence joins TRBV27 and TRBJ2-7; D call uncertain. V lost 6 bases, J lost 0 bases, and 3 bases lay in between. The CDR3 loop spans 11 amino acids. Germline assignment: CDR1 MNHEY and CDR2 SMNVEV (reference sequence). CDR3 amino acids: CASRSSYEQYF. CDR3 nucleotides: TGTGCCAGCAGGAGCTCCTACGAGCAGTACTTC.

The rearrangement links TRBV6-2 or TRBV6-3 to TRBJ1-2, with 10 positions matching TRBD1. V shed 2 bases, J shed 4 bases, and the junction held 10 bases outside the gene matches. The CDR3 has 17 residues. Germline V gene lookup returns CDR1 MNHEY and CDR2 SVGEGT. The CDR3 region is CASSYPPGQGKGYGYTF. The CDR3 DNA follows: TGTGCCAGCAGTTACCCGCCGGGACAGGGGAAGGGCTATGGCTACACCTTC.

The chain uses TRBV19 and TRBJ2-1; 14 bases line up with TRBD2. Germline assignment: CDR1 LNHDA and CDR2 SQIVND (reference sequence). The CDR3 has 15 amino acids. V gave up 5 bases and J gave up 12 bases; unmatched junction bases: 9. In DNA, the CDR3 is TGTGCCAGTAGTGGATTAAGACTAGCGGGAGGGGGGCAGTTCTTC. Protein product: CASSGLRLAGGGQFF.

The V and J genes are TRBV19 and TRBJ2-2; 13 nucleotides match TRBD2. This CDR3 is 16 amino acids long. CDR1 and CDR2 (germline): LNHDA, SQIVND (reference sequence). With V trimmed by 3 bases and J by 6 bases, 4 bases remained unmatched. Here the CDR3 DNA reads TGTGCCAGTAGTATCGGACTAGCGGGGGCGGCCGGGGAGCTGTTTTTT. Its translation is CASSIGLAGAAGELFF.

This sequence joins TRBV6-5 and TRBJ2-3; D ambiguous. This CDR3 comprises 14 residues. The V and J ends lost 5 bases and 6 bases respectively, with 15 bases between them. The germline V gene encodes CDR1 MNHEY and CDR2 SVGAGI. CDR3 nucleotide sequence: TGTGCCAGCAGTCCCACGGAGCGCGCGGATACGCAGTATTTT. Its translation is CASSPTERADTQYF.

The chain has TRBV19 and TRBJ1-2; the D gene is possibly TRBD1 (6 bases). The CDR3 runs to 14 residues. Germline V gene sequence: CDR1 LNHDA, CDR2 SQIVND (reference sequence). V was shortened by 5 bases and J by 2 bases, with 12 bases between the two germline ends. The CDR3 DNA reads as TGTGCCAGTAGTCCTCCTGACAGGAACTATGGCTACACCTTC. Protein: CASSPPDRNYGYTF.

The rearrangement links TRBV7-2 to TRBJ2-7; 8 nucleotides line up with TRBD2. Germline CDR1 reads SGHTA; CDR2 reads FQGNSA. Losses at the gene ends were 1 base for V and 5 bases for J; bases not matched to a gene: 7. This CDR3 has 15 residues. CDR3 DNA: TGTGCCAGCAGCTTAGTCTCGGGGGGGATCAACGAGCAGTACTTC. It is translated as CASSLVSGGINEQYF.

The rearrangement joins TRBV27 to TRBJ2-1; TRBD2 aligns across 8 bases. Looked up from germline, CDR1 is MNHEY and CDR2 is SMNVEV (reference sequence). This CDR3 has 14 amino acids. J lost 5 bases, V lost 3 bases, and 3 bases had no gene match. CDR3 region: CASSFGGANNEQFF. As DNA, the CDR3 is TGTGCCAGCAGTTTCGGGGGGGCCAACAATGAGCAGTTCTTC.

The chain has TRBV7-2 and TRBJ2-7; no firm D call. V was clipped by 0 bases and J by 1 base, with 13 bases between them. Germline V gene sequence: CDR1 SGHTA, CDR2 FQGNSA. This CDR3 region has 16 residues. The CDR3 sequence: CASSLASEQGSYEQYF. The CDR3 DNA reads as TGTGCCAGCAGCTTAGCGAGTGAGCAAGGGTCCTACGAGCAGTACTTC.

CDR3 nucleotides: TGTGCCAGTAGTATAGAGGCCAGGACCTACTACGAGCAGTACTTC. Its protein is CASSIEARTYYEQYF. This chain uses TRBV19 with TRBJ2-7; no firm D call. Trimming took off 0 bases at V and 3 bases at J, with 12 bases between the two ends. The CDR3 runs 15 residues. Germline V gene sequence: CDR1 LNHDA, CDR2 SQIVND (reference sequence). The full variable domain, with the rest looked up from reference TRBV19 and TRBJ2-7, is DGGITQSPKYLFRKEGQNVTLSCEQNLNHDAMYWYRQDPGQGLRLIYYSQIVNDFQKGDIAEGYSVSREKKESFPLTVTSAQKNPTAFYLCASSIEARTYYEQYFGPGTRLTVT.

This chain joins TRBV6-5 and TRBJ1-1, with D hard to call. This CDR3 has 14 amino acids. Deletions cut 2 bases from V and 4 bases from J, with 11 bases between. Looked up from germline, CDR1 is MNHEY and CDR2 is SVGAGI. The CDR3 is CASSYNGPRTEAFF. CDR3 in DNA: TGTGCCAGCAGTTACAATGGGCCCCGCACTGAAGCTTTCTTT.

The V and J genes are TRBV27 and TRBJ2-3, with D perhaps TRBD1 or TRBD2 (5 bases each). Trimming removed 4 bases from V and 5 bases from J, with 16 bases in between. The germline V gene encodes CDR1 MNHEY and CDR2 SMNVEV (reference sequence). The CDR3 runs 15 residues. For the CDR3, the DNA is TGTGCCAGCAGTTACACCGGGACGAGAGGAGATACGCAGTATTTT. Its protein is CASSYTGTRGDTQYF.

The chain joins TRBV5-1 to TRBJ1-1; maybe TRBD1 (5 bases). CDR3 length: 13 amino acids. In germline, CDR1 is SGHRS, CDR2 YFSETQ. V was cut by 3 bases and J by 2 bases, with 8 bases left in between. The CDR3 loop reads CASSSGQNTEAFF. The DNA of the CDR3 is TGCGCCAGCAGCTCCGGACAAAACACTGAAGCTTTCTTT.

The chain couples TRBV5-1 to TRBJ2-7; TRBD2 might be the D (5 bases). Trimming cost V 7 bases and J 11 bases, with 31 bases left between them. Germline loops: CDR1 SGHRS, CDR2 YFSETQ. This CDR3 contains 16 residues. As DNA, the CDR3 is TGCGCCAGCGGGGAAGGAGCAGGCAATCACTACGGGGTGGAGTACTTC. This gives the protein CASGEGAGNHYGVEYF. Full variable domain (missing parts from reference TRBV5-1 and TRBJ2-7): KAGVTQTPRYLIKTRGQQVTLSCSPISGHRSVSWYQQTPGQGLQFLFEYFSETQRNKGNFPGRFSGRQFSNSRSEMNVSTLELGDSALYLCASGEGAGNHYGVEYFGPGTRLTVT.

This clone appeared a single time. The rearrangement joins TRBV30 to TRBJ2-7; tentatively, D is TRBD1 or TRBD2 (5 bases each). The CDR3 covers 13 residues. Trimming shortened V by 2 bases and J by 5 bases, and 13 bases separated the two germline ends. Looked up from germline, CDR1 is GTSNPN and CDR2 is SVGIG (reference sequence). The CDR3 coding sequence is TGTGCCTGGAGTCGAGGGGACCCTGACGAGCAGTACTTC. The encoded protein is CAWSRGDPDEQYF. Variable domain in full (rest from reference TRBV30 and TRBJ2-7): SQTIHQWPATLVQPVGSPLSLECTVEGTSNPNLYWYRQAAGRGLQLLFYSVGIGQISSEVPQNLSASRPQDRQFILSSKKLLLSDSGFYLCAWSRGDPDEQYFGPGTRLTVT.

This chain connects TRBV5-4 to TRBJ2-5; 7 positions match TRBD1. The CDR3 is 14 amino acids. Germline V gene data show CDR1 as SGHNT and CDR2 as YYREEE (reference sequence). Germline trimming cut 0 bases from V and 7 bases from J; bases unmatched to any gene: 6. For the CDR3, the DNA is TGTGCCAGCAGCTTGGAACGGACAGGAGGGACCCAGTACTTC. Translation: CASSLERTGGTQYF.

The rearrangement uses TRBV9 and TRBJ2-1; TRBD2 aligns across 13 bases. Germline-derived CDR1 and CDR2 are SGDLS and YYNGEE. With V trimmed by 4 bases and J by 5 bases, 3 bases remained unmatched. The CDR3 loop spans 15 amino acids. The chain's CDR3 is CASSLGTSGNNEQFF. For the CDR3, the DNA is TGTGCCAGCAGCTTAGGGACTAGCGGGAACAATGAGCAGTTCTTC.

In its sample, this clone was seen once. The chain combines TRBV5-4 with TRBJ1-6; unclear D gene. Germline V gene data show CDR1 as SGHNT and CDR2 as YYREEE (reference sequence). V dropped 4 bases and J dropped 8 bases, with 10 bases sitting between them. The CDR3 is 13 residues long. The CDR3 bases are TGTGCCAGCAGCCCCCATTGGGATTCACCCCTCCACTTT. As protein: CASSPHWDSPLHF.

The V call is TRBV28, the J call TRBJ1-4, with D possibly TRBD1 on 5 matching bases. V lost 10 bases, J lost 7 bases, and 16 bases lay in between. The CDR3 spans 13 residues. Germline assignment: CDR1 MDHEN and CDR2 SYDVKM. The CDR3 nucleotides read TGTGCCATAGGAGGAGGGGTATCTGAAAAACTGTTTTTT. Encoded protein: CAIGGGVSEKLFF.

The CDR3 spells CASSYSFSRITEAFF. The DNA of the CDR3 is TGTGCCAGCAGTTACTCTTTTTCCCGGATCACTGAAGCTTTCTTT. The chain links TRBV6-2 or TRBV6-3 to TRBJ1-1; no clear D. The CDR3 is 15 amino acids. Germline CDR1 and CDR2: MNHEY and SVGEGT. V lost 0 bases to trimming and J lost 4 bases, with 12 bases between them.